This T cell receptor beta chain emerged from a study of blood T cell repertoires in COVID-19. Study information: Italy, Spain and the United States were the sources of the convalescent and acute COVID-19 samples. In each case, the material was cDNA or gDNA derived from T cells, B-cell-depleted T cells, or PBMCs.

Between the trimmed V and J ends, which lost 1 base and 13 bases, there was a span of 13 bases. CDR3 length: 13 residues. CDR1 is SGHTA, CDR2 FQGNSA, per germline. Per the authors' pipeline: Cell counts per sample came from amplifying reference gene primers. Generated by immunoSEQ multiplex PCR, the TCRdb table keeps only in-frame clones and is missing some. The DNA was the basis for D and trimming; V, J and clone size are from that table. The repertoire includes around 280,000 clones, more than 75% of them detected once, and 1.3% sits in the top ten. The V gene is TRBV7-2, the J gene TRBJ1-4; D is undetermined. Sequenced material: peripheral blood. This receptor was identified in a man between 70 and 80 years old with acute or convalescent COVID-19. The CDR3 DNA reads TGTGCCAGCAGCTTAGAACGAAGTCGGTCACTGTTTTTT. This gives the protein CASSLERSRSLFF.